This T cell receptor beta chain was obtained from a study of T cell clones after liver transplantation. About the study: Samples came from ITN030ST, which attempted immunosuppression withdrawal within 2 years of liver transplantation. HCV positivity affected three of eight recipients; the rest lacked autoimmune or viral indications.

Some clones are missing from TCRdb's copy, which holds only in-frame ones; the method was immunoSEQ multiplex PCR. The data hold around 18,000 clones, with 80% to 90% observed a single time. Regarding the study as a whole: A larger donor-reactive than third-party decline suggested partial antigen-specific deletion.

With respect to this clone: What it binds is unknown.

CDR1 and CDR2 (germline): SEHNR, FQNEAQ (reference sequence). The CDR3 extends over 13 amino acids. V dropped 1 base and J dropped 7 bases, with 8 bases sitting between them. The source material was CD8+ T cells from blood, sampled 45 to 47 months after liver transplant. This TCR derives from a human patient who received a liver transplant. A subset of T cells may come from the graft donor. The V and J genes are TRBV7-9 and TRBJ2-1; D unclear. CDR3: CASSLEEKNEQFF. The DNA for the CDR3 is TGTGCCAGCAGCTTAGAGGAAAAAAATGAGCAGTTCTTC.